Here is one TCR beta chain with its context. The sample comes from a study of OX40 agonist ivuxolimab in advanced cancers. V was cut by 3 bases and J by 4 bases, with 18 bases left in between. Germline V gives CDR1 LNHDA, CDR2 SQIVND (reference sequence). The CDR3 covers 16 residues. Measured with immunoSEQ multiplex PCR; TCRdb has only the in-frame clones, and not every one. The sample contains 50,000 to 80,000 clones, around 93% of which appear only once. The receptor comes from an adult with an advanced solid tumor such as melanoma, head and neck, liver or kidney cancer. The J gene is TRBJ1-2, the V gene TRBV19, with D possibly being TRBD1 (6 bases). The specimen was CD4+ or CD8+ T cells sorted from blood, collected in a trial of the OX40 agonist ivuxolimab. The CDR3 region is CASSMGGHSTLYGYTF. The CDR3 DNA reads as TGTGCCAGTAGTATGGGGGGACACTCCACTCTCTATGGCTACACCTTC.